This is a list of T cell receptor beta chains from one sample in a study of technical replicates of blood from a handful of donors. Generated by immunoSEQ multiplex PCR, the TCRdb table keeps only in-frame clones and is missing some. This table holds tens of thousands of clones, around 87% found once. Sequenced input: PBMCs. These receptors all come from a human donor in good health. Some clones in this sample may be carry-over from other donors' samples. Each CDR3 is given with its conserved first and last residue. Fields, in order: D gene, CDR3 length, J gene, clone size, V gene, CDR3 protein, CDR3 DNA. D genes are given only for firm matches. Clone size is stated in some rows and not others, as once, few, many or a class when expanded.

NA,12,TRBJ2-5,NA,TRBV6-1,CASRRKQETQYF,TGTGCCAGCAGGAGGAAACAAGAGACCCAGTACTTC
NA,13,TRBJ2-5,NA,TRBV30,CAWSVGVEETQYF,TGTGCCTGGAGTGTAGGGGTCGAAGAGACCCAGTACTTC
NA,16,TRBJ1-3,NA,TRBV27,CASSPGIWGSGNTIYF,TGTGCCAGCAGTCCCGGGATCTGGGGCTCTGGAAACACCATATATTTT
NA,13,TRBJ1-4,NA,TRBV18,CASSKAANEKLFF,TGTGCCAGCTCAAAGGCAGCGAATGAAAAACTGTTTTTT
TRBD1,15,TRBJ1-5,NA,TRBV5-6,CASSLGDRGGQPQHF,TGTGCCAGCAGCTTGGGAGACAGGGGGGGACAGCCCCAGCATTTT
NA,14,TRBJ2-7,NA,TRBV23-1,CASRFHRVGHEQYF,TGCGCCAGCAGGTTCCACAGGGTTGGCCACGAGCAGTACTTC
TRBD2,16,TRBJ2-1,NA,TRBV4-2,CASSRQGLAGAYEQFF,TGTGCCAGCAGCAGGCAGGGGCTAGCGGGAGCCTATGAGCAGTTCTTC
TRBD2,16,TRBJ2-2,once,TRBV5-1,CASSLDLAGNTGELFF,TGCGCCAGCAGCTTGGACCTAGCGGGGAACACCGGGGAGCTGTTTTTT
NA,14,TRBJ2-5,NA,TRBV4-2,CASSQGRGGETQYF,TGTGCCAGCAGCCAAGGAAGGGGTGGAGAGACCCAGTACTTC
TRBD1,16,TRBJ1-2,NA,TRBV4-3,CASSQDQGTGGFGYTF,TGCGCCAGCAGCCAAGATCAGGGGACAGGGGGCTTTGGCTACACCTTC
NA,16,TRBJ2-1,NA,TRBV4-1,CASSHPSSLGGNEQFF,TGCGCCAGCAGCCACCCTAGTAGTCTAGGCGGCAATGAGCAGTTCTTC
TRBD1,15,TRBJ1-2,NA,TRBV7-7,CASSHTRDRDYGYTF,TGTGCCAGCAGCCATACCCGGGACAGAGACTATGGCTACACCTTC
TRBD2,16,TRBJ2-1,once,TRBV7-2,CASSFTSGSSLDEQFF,TGTGCCAGCAGCTTTACTAGCGGGAGTAGTCTCGATGAGCAGTTCTTC
TRBD2,15,TRBJ2-2,NA,TRBV2,CASKSGRSDTGELFF,TGTGCCAGCAAGAGCGGGAGATCCGACACCGGGGAGCTGTTTTTT
NA,14,TRBJ2-7,NA,TRBV10-2,CASSERRNPYEQYF,TGCGCCAGCAGTGAGCGTAGAAACCCCTACGAGCAGTACTTC
TRBD1,13,TRBJ2-1,NA,TRBV2,CASRQGAVGEQFF,TGTGCCAGCCGACAGGGGGCAGTGGGTGAGCAGTTCTTC
NA,16,TRBJ2-1,NA,TRBV5-1,CASSLVQTRGYNEQFF,TGCGCCAGCAGCTTGGTTCAGACTAGGGGATACAATGAGCAGTTCTTC
NA,15,TRBJ2-1,NA,TRBV7-2,CASSLGLSGTIEQFF,TGTGCCAGCAGCTTAGGGTTGTCGGGGACAATTGAGCAGTTCTTC
TRBD1,15,TRBJ1-1,NA,TRBV18,CASSPGTGRSVEAFF,TGTGCCAGCTCACCAGGGACAGGAAGGTCGGTTGAAGCTTTCTTT
NA,12,TRBJ1-5,NA,TRBV30,CAWSRFDQPQHF,TGTGCCTGGAGCAGGTTCGATCAGCCCCAGCATTTT
NA,15,TRBJ2-7,NA,TRBV5-1,CASSLDGRSGDEQYF,TGCGCCAGCAGCTTGGATGGCAGGTCGGGGGACGAGCAGTACTTC
TRBD1,13,TRBJ1-2,NA,TRBV27,CASSKGAHYGYTF,TGTGCCAGCAGTAAGGGGGCCCACTATGGCTACACCTTC
NA,14,TRBJ1-3,NA,TRBV18,CASSPDRDGNTIYF,TGTGCCAGCTCACCAGATCGAGATGGAAACACCATATATTTT
NA,15,TRBJ1-6,NA,TRBV7-9,CASSLDRAGGSPLHF,TGTGCCAGCAGCTTAGACAGGGCTGGTGGTTCACCCCTCCACTTT
NA,16,TRBJ1-6,NA,TRBV15,CATSRDDWDLRSPLHF,TGTGCCACCAGCAGAGACGATTGGGACTTGCGTTCACCCCTCCACTTT
TRBD2,15,TRBJ2-1,NA,TRBV5-1,CASSLWTSSYNEQFF,TGCGCCAGCAGCTTATGGACTAGCTCCTACAATGAGCAGTTCTTC
TRBD2,14,TRBJ2-5,NA,TRBV25-1,CASSEAGAKETQYF,TGTGCCAGCAGTGAAGCGGGAGCGAAAGAGACCCAGTACTTC
TRBD2,15,TRBJ2-3,NA,TRBV2,CASRLTSGTRDTQYF,TGTGCCAGCAGGTTGACTAGCGGGACTCGGGATACGCAGTATTTT
TRBD2,15,TRBJ2-7,NA,TRBV19,CASSIYTSGAYEQYF,TGTGCCAGTAGTATTTACACTAGCGGGGCCTACGAGCAGTACTTC
TRBD2,16,TRBJ2-5,NA,TRBV27,CASSLSVAGVSETQYF,TGTGCCAGCAGTTTATCGGTAGCGGGGGTTTCAGAGACCCAGTACTTC
NA,17,TRBJ2-1,few,TRBV25-1,CASSEFKRLSSYNEQFF,TGTGCCAGCAGTGAATTTAAGCGGCTAAGCTCCTACAATGAGCAGTTCTTC
NA,14,TRBJ2-5,NA,TRBV7-3,CASSFSGGGETQYF,TGTGCCAGCAGCTTTTCGGGCGGCGGGGAGACCCAGTACTTC
NA,17,TRBJ1-2,few,TRBV4-1,CASSFDGWGEADYGYTF,TGCGCCAGCAGCTTCGACGGGTGGGGGGAAGCGGACTATGGCTACACCTTC
NA,15,TRBJ2-7,NA,TRBV18,CASSPKETGRYEQYF,TGTGCCAGCTCACCAAAGGAAACGGGTCGGTACGAGCAGTACTTC
TRBD1,14,TRBJ2-7,NA,TRBV18,CASSPGQGSREQYF,TGTGCCAGCTCACCGGGACAGGGCTCTCGGGAGCAGTACTTC
TRBD1,14,TRBJ1-1,NA,TRBV29-1,CSVEDVGDRATAFF,TGCAGCGTTGAAGATGTGGGGGACAGGGCCACGGCTTTCTTT